Below, 27 T cell receptor beta chains from the same sample are listed, as sequenced in a study of beta chain features in type 1 diabetes. cDNA synthesis used the whole RNA isolate, giving expressed TCRB sequences. Some clones are missing from TCRdb's copy, which holds only in-frame ones; the method was immunoSEQ multiplex PCR. The sample contains some 370,000 clones, around 9.6% of which appear only once. Overall study results and limits: All four CD4+ subsets of Type 1 diabetes patients contained TCRB CDR3s that were moderately but significantly shorter.

These receptors lack a known antigen. The specimen sequenced was central memory CD4+ T cells from blood. These receptors were taken from a man under 40 with type 1 diabetes.

This clone was seen a handful of times. The DNA for the CDR3 is TGTGCCAGCAGCTTTCAAGCGGGAGGGCCAGGCGAGACCCAGTACTTC. This gives the protein CASSFQAGGPGETQYF. The chain carries TRBV7-2 and TRBJ2-5, with 10 nucleotides matching TRBD2. Germline V gene data show CDR1 as SGHTA and CDR2 as FQGNSA. There are 16 residues in the CDR3. V was clipped by 3 bases and J by 5 bases; unmatched bases: 9.

Note on this clone: With only one base between it and a far larger clone, this is likely a read error. The rearrangement links TRBV28 to TRBJ2-5, with 7 positions matching TRBD2. The germline V gene encodes CDR1 MDHEN and CDR2 SYDVKM. V trimming: 6 bases; J trimming: 1 base; junction bases outside the gene matches: 8. This CDR3 is 15 amino acids long. The CDR3 loop reads CASRLSGGSQETQYF. The CDR3 DNA is TGTGCCAGCAGGCTTTCCGGGGGGTCCCAAGAGACCCAGTACTTC.

The CDR3 DNA sequence: TGTGCCAGCAGTGAAGGGACAGGGGGATCGAACTATGGCTACACCTTC. Translation gives CASSEGTGGSNYGYTF. The gene calls are TRBV6-1 and TRBJ1-2; 10 bases are a match to TRBD1. The trim removed 1 base at V and 2 bases at J, leaving 4 bases unmatched. Per the germline V gene, CDR1 is MNHNS and CDR2 is SASEGT. The CDR3 contains 16 residues.

The chain combines TRBV6-5 with TRBJ2-2, with D perhaps being TRBD1 or TRBD2 (5 bases each). V was pared by 5 bases and J by 4 bases, with 8 bases between. The CDR3 covers 13 residues. Germline V gene lookup returns CDR1 MNHEY and CDR2 SVGAGI. The CDR3 protein is CASSEGFTGELFF. The CDR3 DNA reads TGTGCCAGCAGTGAGGGGTTCACCGGGGAGCTGTTTTTT.

The V and J genes are TRBV28 and TRBJ1-5; D might be TRBD1 (6 bases). The CDR3 runs to 14 residues. The V end was cut by 3 bases, the J end by 8 bases, with 14 bases between. Germline V gene sequence: CDR1 MDHEN, CDR2 SYDVKM. The DNA of the CDR3 is TGTGCCAGCAGTTTGGGGCAGGGGAGGGAGCCCCAGCATTTT. Translating gives CASSLGQGREPQHF.

A few counts support this clone. V is TRBV6-1 and J is TRBJ2-1; D not resolved. The CDR3 length is 13 residues. V was trimmed by 5 bases and J by 8 bases, leaving 13 bases between them. CDR1 MNHNS and CDR2 SASEGT come from the germline V gene. CDR3 in amino acids: CASSRVLFDEQFF. Written as DNA, the CDR3 is TGTGCCAGCAGTCGTGTACTGTTCGATGAGCAGTTCTTC.

The genes are TRBV28 and TRBJ2-1, with TRBD2 identical over 9 bases. Germline CDR1 is MDHEN and CDR2 is SYDVKM. Losses at the gene ends were 7 bases for V and 2 bases for J; bases not matched to a gene: 12. This CDR3 spans 17 amino acids. As DNA, the CDR3 is TGTGCCAGCAAGGCGACTAGCGGCAACTTTGCCTACAATGAGCAGTTCTTC. The encoded protein is CASKATSGNFAYNEQFF.

This clone was picked up a small number of times. The V and J genes are TRBV4-1 and TRBJ2-7; 8 bases align to TRBD2. Germline CDR1 is MGHRA and CDR2 is YSYEKL. The CDR3 has 16 amino acids. With V trimmed by 4 bases and J by 1 base, 9 bases remained unmatched. The CDR3 region is CASSPGGLAASYEQYF. The CDR3 bases are TGCGCCAGCAGCCCGGGGGGGCTAGCGGCATCCTACGAGCAGTACTTC.

This clone has more than one count but fewer than ten. The J gene is TRBJ2-3, the V gene TRBV5-4; 12 bases map to TRBD2. This CDR3 comprises 16 residues. Germline V lookup: CDR1 SGHNT, CDR2 YYREEE (reference sequence). With V trimmed by 0 bases and J by 6 bases, 5 bases remained unmatched. CDR3 coding DNA: TGTGCCAGCAGCTTGGTCCTAGCGGGAGGGCCGGATACGCAGTATTTT. Translating gives CASSLVLAGGPDTQYF.

This clone has a handful of counts. The CDR3 sequence is CASSQGPRGAYSSYNEQFF. CDR3 sequence (DNA): TGTGCCAGCAGCCAAGGGCCCAGGGGGGCCTACAGCTCCTACAATGAGCAGTTCTTC. V gene TRBV28 combines with J gene TRBJ2-1, with D maybe TRBD1 (7 bases). The CDR3 has 19 amino acids. Germline CDR1 and CDR2: MDHEN and SYDVKM. The ends were cut back, 6 bases at V and 0 bases at J, with 24 bases in the middle. Looking up the rest from reference TRBV28 and TRBJ2-1 gives the full variable domain: DVKVTQSSRYLVKRTGEKVFLECVQDMDHENMFWYRQDPGLGLRLIYFSYDVKMKEKGDIPEGYSVSREKKERFSLILESASTNQTSMYLCASSQGPRGAYSSYNEQFFGPGTRLTVL.

This clone was observed a handful of times. V usage is TRBV25-1 and J usage is TRBJ2-7; 13 positions agree with TRBD2. Per the germline V gene, CDR1 is MGHDK and CDR2 is SYGVNS. This CDR3 contains 17 residues. The ends lost 8 bases at V and 5 bases at J; junction bases unmatched: 15. The CDR3: CASSTGLAGLPGDEQYF. CDR3 nucleotides: TGTGCCAGCTCGACGGGACTAGCGGGGTTGCCCGGCGACGAGCAGTACTTC.

In this sample, this clone turned up a few times. The rearrangement links TRBV5-1 to TRBJ2-4; weak D call: TRBD2 (6 bases). V was shortened by 4 bases and J by 9 bases, with 11 bases between the two germline ends. The CDR3 runs 12 residues. Germline CDR1 and CDR2: SGHRS and YFSETQ. CDR3 protein: CASSVMEGIQYF. In DNA, the CDR3 is TGCGCCAGCAGCGTCATGGAGGGCATTCAGTACTTC.

This clone was counted only a few times. The chain has TRBV29-1 and TRBJ1-4, with D uncertain. The CDR3 loop spans 13 amino acids. Germline V lookup: CDR1 SQVTM, CDR2 ANQGSEA. Trimming shortened V by 7 bases and J by 7 bases, and 16 bases separated the two germline ends. For the CDR3, the DNA is TGCAGCGCAAGGACCGAGGACGGTGAAAAACTGTTTTTT. Protein sequence: CSARTEDGEKLFF. The entire variable domain, with the rest obtained from reference TRBV29-1 and TRBJ1-4, is as follows: SAVISQKPSRDICQRGTSLTIQCQVDSQVTMMFWYRQQPGQSLTLIATANQGSEATYESGFVIDKFPISRPNLTFSTLTVSNMSPEDSSIYLCSARTEDGEKLFFGSGTQLSVL.

At least ten counts were recorded for this clone. V gene TRBV10-3 combines with J gene TRBJ2-7; 8 bases map to TRBD2. The germline gives CDR1 ENHRY, CDR2 SYGVKD. This CDR3 is 15 amino acids long. J was trimmed by 3 bases and V by 0 bases; bases with no gene match: 4. This chain's CDR3 is CAISESTGGDYEQYF. The CDR3 DNA is TGTGCCATCAGTGAGTCTACGGGAGGGGACTACGAGCAGTACTTC.

This clone turned up a few times. The chain combines TRBV5-1 with TRBJ2-3, with D perhaps TRBD2 (6 bases). Germline CDR1 reads SGHRS; CDR2 reads YFSETQ. The ends were cut back, 3 bases at V and 2 bases at J, with 10 bases in the middle. The CDR3 runs 14 residues. CDR3: CASSWDSYTDTQYF. The CDR3 nucleotides are TGCGCCAGCAGCTGGGACTCTTACACAGATACGCAGTATTTT.

This clone showed up many times. The genes are TRBV6-6 and TRBJ2-5; D is unresolved. The CDR3 has 11 amino acids. Trimming took off 6 bases at V and 5 bases at J, with 7 bases between the two ends. Germline lookup yields CDR1 MNHNY and CDR2 SVGAGI (reference sequence). CDR3 loop: CASSVEETQYF. CDR3 nucleotide sequence: TGTGCCAGCAGCGTTGAGGAGACCCAGTACTTC.

V usage is TRBV19 and J usage is TRBJ1-1; unclear D gene. CDR3 length: 13 residues. Germline-derived CDR1 and CDR2 are LNHDA and SQIVND (reference sequence). V was clipped by 0 bases and J by 5 bases, with 7 bases between them. CDR3 nucleotide sequence: TGTGCCAGTAGTATAGATGTATGGACTGAAGCTTTCTTT. This sequence encodes CASSIDVWTEAFF.

This clone has a handful of counts. This rearrangement joins TRBV7-2 to TRBJ2-3; D gene ambiguous. The V end was cut by 3 bases, the J end by 1 base, with 8 bases between. Germline values: CDR1 SGHTA, CDR2 FQGNSA. The CDR3 has 14 residues. CDR3 loop: CASSLDPRTDTQYF. The CDR3 DNA is TGTGCCAGCAGCTTGGATCCGCGCACAGATACGCAGTATTTT.

The V gene is TRBV20-1, the J gene TRBJ1-1; TRBD1 might be the D (5 bases). The V gene's germline CDR1 is DFQATT and CDR2 SNEGSKA (reference sequence). The CDR3 contains 11 residues. CDR3 in DNA: TGCACCGCTGGACAGAACACTGAAGCTTTCTTT. Its protein is CTAGQNTEAFF.

The J gene is TRBJ1-4, the V gene TRBV7-2; 7 nucleotides line up with TRBD1. Unmatched junction bases numbered 14, after V lost 5 bases and J lost 8 bases. The germline gives CDR1 SGHTA, CDR2 FQGNSA. The CDR3 sequence is 16 residues long. CDR3 nucleotide sequence: TGTGCCAGCAGCCGACCCCCCGACAGGGCCTCGGAAAAACTGTTTTTT. This sequence encodes CASSRPPDRASEKLFF.

This sequence joins TRBV28 and TRBJ2-7; D is possibly TRBD1 (5 bases). CDR3 length: 12 residues. Germline V gene sequence: CDR1 MDHEN, CDR2 SYDVKM. Trimming pared 8 bases from V and 3 bases from J, leaving 11 bases between. The CDR3 DNA is TGTGCCAGCCGCCGACAGAGCTACGAGCAGTACTTC. Residues: CASRRQSYEQYF.

The chain uses TRBV4-2 and TRBJ2-5, with D maybe TRBD1 (5 bases). Germline V gene lookup returns CDR1 LGHNA and CDR2 YNFKEQ. The V end was cut by 5 bases, the J end by 0 bases, with 16 bases between. CDR3 length: 16 residues. For the CDR3, the DNA is TGTGCCAGCAGCTTGGAAGGCAGGGTCGACCAAGAGACCCAGTACTTC. This codes for CASSLEGRVDQETQYF.

This clone came up once. This chain links TRBV6-5 with TRBJ2-7, with a tentative D call TRBD1 (5 bases). Per germline, CDR1 MNHEY and CDR2 SVGAGI. This CDR3 region has 12 residues. The germline V and J ends were trimmed by 6 bases and 3 bases, with 9 bases remaining between them. The DNA of the CDR3 is TGTGCCAGCAGCCCGCAGGGCTACGAGCAGTACTTC. Translation gives CASSPQGYEQYF.

The V gene is TRBV6-5, the J gene TRBJ2-2; TRBD1 might be the D (5 bases). Looked up from germline, CDR1 is MNHEY and CDR2 is SVGAGI. This CDR3 has 14 amino acids. V lost 2 bases and J lost 5, with 9 bases in between. CDR3 in DNA: TGTGCCAGCAGTTACACCAGGGAAACCGGGGAGCTGTTTTTT. Protein sequence: CASSYTRETGELFF.

This clone was found a few times. V and J are TRBV5-1 and TRBJ2-7, with TRBD1 as a possible D gene (6 bases). This CDR3 has 15 amino acids. Germline assignment: CDR1 SGHRS and CDR2 YFSETQ. Trimming stripped 4 bases from V and 7 bases from J, with 21 bases between. CDR3 amino acids: CASSLVIGAQGEQYF. As DNA, the CDR3 is TGCGCCAGCAGCCTCGTGATCGGGGCTCAGGGGGAGCAGTACTTC.

This sequence joins TRBV6-1 and TRBJ2-7, with 7 bases lining up with TRBD1. The V segment lost 4 bases and the J segment 0 bases; nucleotides outside the gene matches: 3. The CDR3 has 14 residues. Germline CDR1 reads MNHNS; CDR2 reads SASEGT. CDR3 protein: CASSVTGSSYEQYF. The CDR3 DNA reads as TGTGCCAGCAGTGTGACAGGGAGCTCCTACGAGCAGTACTTC.

This clone was seen more than once but under ten times. The V and J genes are TRBV7-9 and TRBJ2-5; the match to TRBD1 covers 9 bases. With 5 bases clipped from V and 3 bases from J, the junction kept 4 bases outside the gene matches. Per the germline V gene, CDR1 is SEHNR and CDR2 is FQNEAQ (reference sequence). The CDR3 runs 14 residues. The CDR3 is CASSGTGIEETQYF. The CDR3 DNA sequence: TGTGCCAGCAGCGGGACAGGGATCGAAGAGACCCAGTACTTC.